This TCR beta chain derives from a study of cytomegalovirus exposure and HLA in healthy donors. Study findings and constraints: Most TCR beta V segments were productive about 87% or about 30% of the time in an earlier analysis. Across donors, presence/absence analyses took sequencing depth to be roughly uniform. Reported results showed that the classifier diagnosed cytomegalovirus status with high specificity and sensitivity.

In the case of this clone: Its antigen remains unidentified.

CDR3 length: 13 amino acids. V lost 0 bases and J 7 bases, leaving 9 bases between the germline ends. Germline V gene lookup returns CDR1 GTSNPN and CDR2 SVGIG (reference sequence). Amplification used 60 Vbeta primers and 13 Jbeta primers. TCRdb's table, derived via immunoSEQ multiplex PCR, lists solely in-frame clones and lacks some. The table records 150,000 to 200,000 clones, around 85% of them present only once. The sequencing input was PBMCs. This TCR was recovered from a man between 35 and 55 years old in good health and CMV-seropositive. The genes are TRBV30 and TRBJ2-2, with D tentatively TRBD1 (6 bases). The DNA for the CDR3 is TGTGCCTGGAGTGTAATAGGGGGCGGGGAGCTGTTTTTT. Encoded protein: CAWSVIGGGELFF. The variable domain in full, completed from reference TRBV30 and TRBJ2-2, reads SQTIHQWPATLVQPVGSPLSLECTVEGTSNPNLYWYRQAAGRGLQLLFYSVGIGQISSEVPQNLSASRPQDRQFILSSKKLLLSDSGFYLCAWSVIGGGELFFGEGSRLTVL.